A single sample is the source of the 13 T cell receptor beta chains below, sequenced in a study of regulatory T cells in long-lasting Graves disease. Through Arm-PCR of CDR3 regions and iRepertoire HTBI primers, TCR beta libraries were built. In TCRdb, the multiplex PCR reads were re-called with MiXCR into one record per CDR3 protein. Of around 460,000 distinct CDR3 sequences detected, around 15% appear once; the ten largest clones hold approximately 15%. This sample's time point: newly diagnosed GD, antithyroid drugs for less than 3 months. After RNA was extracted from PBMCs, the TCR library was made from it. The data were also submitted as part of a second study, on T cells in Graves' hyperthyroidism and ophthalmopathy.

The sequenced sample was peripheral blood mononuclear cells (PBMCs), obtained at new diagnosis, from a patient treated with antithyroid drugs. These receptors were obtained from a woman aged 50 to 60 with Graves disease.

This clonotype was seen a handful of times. CDR3 DNA sequence: TGTGCCAGCAGCTTTGAGGGCCCCGGGGAGCTGTTTTTT. Protein product: CASSFEGPGELFF. The chain employs TRBV5-8 and TRBJ2-2, with D possibly TRBD2 on 5 matching bases. The CDR3 runs to 13 residues. Per germline, CDR1 SGHTS and CDR2 YDEGEE. V lost 2 bases, J lost 6 bases, and 8 bases lay in between.

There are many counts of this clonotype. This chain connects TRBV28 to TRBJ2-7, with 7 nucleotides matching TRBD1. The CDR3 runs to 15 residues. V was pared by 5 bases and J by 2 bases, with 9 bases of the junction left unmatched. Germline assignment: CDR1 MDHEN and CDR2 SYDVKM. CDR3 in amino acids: CASSPWDRKTYEQYF. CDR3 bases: TGTGCCAGCAGTCCGTGGGACAGAAAAACCTACGAGCAGTACTTC.

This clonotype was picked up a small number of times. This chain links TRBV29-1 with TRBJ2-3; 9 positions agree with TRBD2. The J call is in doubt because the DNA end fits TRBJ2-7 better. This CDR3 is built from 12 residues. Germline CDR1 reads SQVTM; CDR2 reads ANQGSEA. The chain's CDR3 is CSVVGLANEQYF. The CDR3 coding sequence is TGCAGCGTTGTAGGACTAGCGAACGAGCAGTACTTC.

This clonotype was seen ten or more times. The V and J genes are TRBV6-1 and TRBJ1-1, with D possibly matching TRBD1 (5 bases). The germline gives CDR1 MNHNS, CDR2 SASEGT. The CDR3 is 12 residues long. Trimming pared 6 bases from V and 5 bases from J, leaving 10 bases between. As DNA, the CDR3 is TGTGCCAGCAGGGGGGGGATGACTGAAGCTTTCTTT. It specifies CASRGGMTEAFF.

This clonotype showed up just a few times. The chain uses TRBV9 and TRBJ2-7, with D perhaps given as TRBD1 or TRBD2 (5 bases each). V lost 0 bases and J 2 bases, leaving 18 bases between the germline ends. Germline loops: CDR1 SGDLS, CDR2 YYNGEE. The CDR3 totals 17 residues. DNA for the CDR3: TGTGCCAGCAGCGTAGGGGAGCTCCTTCGGGGACCCTACGAGCAGTACTTC. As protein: CASSVGELLRGPYEQYF.

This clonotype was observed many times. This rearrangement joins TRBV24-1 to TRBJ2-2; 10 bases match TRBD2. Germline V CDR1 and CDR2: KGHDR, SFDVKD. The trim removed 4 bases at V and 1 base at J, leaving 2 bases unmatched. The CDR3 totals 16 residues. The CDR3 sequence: CATSDRTSGNTGELFF. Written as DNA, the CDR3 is TGTGCCACCAGTGACCGGACTAGCGGGAACACCGGGGAGCTGTTTTTT.

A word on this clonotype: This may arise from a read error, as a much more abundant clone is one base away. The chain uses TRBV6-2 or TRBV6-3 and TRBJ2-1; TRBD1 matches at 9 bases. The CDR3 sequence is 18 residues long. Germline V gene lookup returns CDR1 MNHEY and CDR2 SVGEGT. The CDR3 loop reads CAISEAGGDRESYNEQFF. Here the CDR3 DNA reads TGTGCCATCAGTGAGGCGGGCGGGGACAGGGAATCCTACAATGAGCAGTTCTTC.

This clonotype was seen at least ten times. CDR3 residues: CASRPNRGGETQYF. The CDR3 DNA reads TGTGCCAGCAGACCAAACCGGGGAGGCGAGACCCAGTACTTC. The chain is built from TRBV12-3 or TRBV12-4 and TRBJ2-5; TRBD2 might be the D (6 bases). V shed 6 bases and J shed 5 bases, with 16 bases lying between them. The CDR3 runs to 14 residues.

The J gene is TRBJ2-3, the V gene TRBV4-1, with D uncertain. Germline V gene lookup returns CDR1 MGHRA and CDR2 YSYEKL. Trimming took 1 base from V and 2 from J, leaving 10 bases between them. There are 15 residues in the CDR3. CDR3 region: CASSQGILDTDTQYF. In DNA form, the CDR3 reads TGCGCCAGCAGCCAAGGGATACTTGACACAGATACGCAGTATTTT.

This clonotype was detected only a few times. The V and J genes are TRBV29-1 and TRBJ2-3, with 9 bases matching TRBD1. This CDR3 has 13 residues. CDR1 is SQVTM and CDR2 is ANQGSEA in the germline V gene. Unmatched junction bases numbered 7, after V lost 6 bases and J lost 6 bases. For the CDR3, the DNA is TGCAGCGTCGTCACAGGGGGCTTGGATACGCAGTATTTT. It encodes CSVVTGGLDTQYF.

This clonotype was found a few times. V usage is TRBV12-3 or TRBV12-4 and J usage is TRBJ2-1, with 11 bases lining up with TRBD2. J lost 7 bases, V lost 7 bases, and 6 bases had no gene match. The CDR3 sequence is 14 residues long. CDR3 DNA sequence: TGTGCCAGCACCTCCGGGACTAGCGGAAATGAGCAGTTCTTC. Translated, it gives CASTSGTSGNEQFF.

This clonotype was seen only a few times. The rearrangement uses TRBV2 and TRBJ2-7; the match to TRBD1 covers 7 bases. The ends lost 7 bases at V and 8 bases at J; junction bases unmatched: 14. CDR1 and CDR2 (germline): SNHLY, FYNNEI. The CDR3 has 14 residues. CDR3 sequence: CASTIDGQDYKQYF. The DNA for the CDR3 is TGTGCCAGCACGATCGATGGACAGGATTATAAGCAGTACTTC. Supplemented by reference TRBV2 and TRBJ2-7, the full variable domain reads EPEVTQTPSHQVTQMGQEVILRCVPISNHLYFYWYRQILGQKVEFLVSFYNNEISEKSEIFDDQFSVERPDGSNFTLKIRSTKLEDSAMYFCASTIDGQDYKQYFGPGTRLTVT.

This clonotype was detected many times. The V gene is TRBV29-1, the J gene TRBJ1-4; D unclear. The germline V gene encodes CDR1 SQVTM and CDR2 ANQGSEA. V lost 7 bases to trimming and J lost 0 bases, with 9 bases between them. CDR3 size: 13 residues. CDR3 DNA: TGCAGCGCCGCCGAAACAACTAATGAAAAACTGTTTTTT. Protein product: CSAAETTNEKLFF.